These 27 T cell receptor beta chains share one sample of origin, sequenced in a study of cytomegalovirus exposure and HLA in healthy donors. The PCR employed 60 Vbeta primers together with 13 Jbeta primers. Profiled with immunoSEQ multiplex PCR; TCRdb holds only in-frame clones, not every one. In the table there are some 130,000 clones, about two thirds of which are singletons. The sample taken for sequencing was PBMCs. The receptors originated from an older woman in good health and CMV-seropositive.

This chain links TRBV6-1 with TRBJ1-5, with no clear D. The V and J ends lost 3 bases and 5 bases respectively, with 14 bases between them. Per germline, CDR1 MNHNS and CDR2 SASEGT. This CDR3 has 15 residues. CDR3 bases: TGTGCCAGCAGTGATACAGTGTATCCATATCAGCCCCAGCATTTT. Amino acid sequence: CASSDTVYPYQPQHF.

This clone was counted a few times. The chain has TRBV10-3 and TRBJ1-5; D might be TRBD1 (6 bases). V lost 6 bases and J 0 bases, leaving 18 bases between the germline ends. This CDR3 is built from 17 residues. Germline CDR1 reads ENHRY; CDR2 reads SYGVKD. The CDR3 is CAISDPAHRDSNQPQHF. In nucleotides, the CDR3 is TGTGCCATCAGCGACCCAGCCCACAGGGATAGCAATCAGCCCCAGCATTTT.

J is TRBJ1-5 and V is TRBV5-6; D gene unclear. Trimming stripped 0 bases from V and 2 bases from J, with 6 bases between. Germline V gene data show CDR1 as SGHDT and CDR2 as YYEEEE. The CDR3 runs 14 residues. In nucleotides, the CDR3 is TGTGCCAGCAGCTTGGGGGAGGGCAATCAGCCCCAGCATTTT. Translation: CASSLGEGNQPQHF.

This clone has just a few counts. This sequence joins TRBV5-1 and TRBJ2-1; 14 bases agree with TRBD2. V lost 4 bases and J lost 0; bases outside the gene matches: 9. The CDR3 contains 19 residues. Per germline, CDR1 SGHRS and CDR2 YFSETQ. The CDR3 DNA follows: TGCGCCAGCAGCCTCCGGTCGACTAGCGGGGGGGCCTCCTACAATGAGCAGTTCTTC. Translated, it gives CASSLRSTSGGASYNEQFF.

This clone showed up just once. The rearrangement links TRBV5-4 to TRBJ2-1, with a possible D match to TRBD1 (6 bases). CDR3 size: 15 residues. From germline, CDR1 is SGHNT and CDR2 YYREEE (reference sequence). The V end was cut by 4 bases, the J end by 7 bases, with 18 bases between. DNA for the CDR3: TGTGCCAGCAGCCCAGGGGAGACCTGGGGGAATGAGCAGTTCTTC. Its translation is CASSPGETWGNEQFF.

The CDR3 DNA reads TGCGCCAGCAGTGATGGCCCGGGGGGTGAGCAGTTCTTC. This codes for CASSDGPGGEQFF. This chain joins TRBV10-1 and TRBJ2-1; TRBD2 agrees at 7 bases. Germline CDR1 WNHNN, CDR2 SYGVQD (reference sequence). V dropped 3 bases and J dropped 9; count of bases not matched to a gene: 5. The CDR3 sequence is 13 residues long.

The chain is built from TRBV18 and TRBJ1-5; the D is unclear. Germline V CDR1 and CDR2: KGHSH, LQKENI. Trimming shortened V by 3 bases and J by 7 bases, and 13 bases separated the two germline ends. The CDR3 contains 14 residues. The DNA for the CDR3 is TGTGCCAGCTCACCCCAGGAGGGAGGACAGCCCCAGCATTTT. It specifies CASSPQEGGQPQHF.

The chain has TRBV18 and TRBJ1-4, with TRBD1 matching 7 bases. The germline V gene has CDR1 KGHSH and CDR2 LQKENI. V trimming: 3 bases; J trimming: 4 bases; junction bases outside the gene matches: 5. The CDR3 is 15 amino acids. CDR3 nucleotide sequence: TGTGCCAGCTCACCCCAACAGGGGAATAATGAAAAACTGTTTTTT. Amino acid sequence: CASSPQQGNNEKLFF.

The CDR3 spells CASSQDPGGGTEAFF. CDR3 DNA: TGCGCCAGCAGCCAAGATCCGGGAGGGGGCACTGAAGCTTTCTTT. The chain couples TRBV4-1 to TRBJ1-1, with D perhaps TRBD1 (6 bases). CDR3 length equals 15 residues. Germline CDR1 MGHRA, CDR2 YSYEKL. The ends were cut back, 0 bases at V and 4 bases at J, with 12 bases in the middle.

This clone was observed a handful of times. This sample includes further DNA sequences coding for the same CDR3. The CDR3 DNA is TGTGCCAGCAGTGTCCCAGGGGGCCAGGGTCAGCCCCAGCATTTT. Translating it yields CASSVPGGQGQPQHF. V usage is TRBV6-1 and J usage is TRBJ1-5; the match to TRBD1 covers 8 bases. CDR3 length: 15 amino acids. The trim removed 4 bases at V and 6 bases at J, leaving 8 bases unmatched. Germline V gene lookup returns CDR1 MNHNS and CDR2 SASEGT.

The J gene is TRBJ2-1, the V gene TRBV7-2; tentatively, D is TRBD2 (5 bases). The germline V and J ends were trimmed by 6 bases and 8 bases, with 17 bases remaining between them. Germline V gene lookup returns CDR1 SGHTA and CDR2 FQGNSA. The CDR3 runs to 14 residues. The CDR3 here is CASREVLASDEQFF. The CDR3 DNA follows: TGTGCCAGCAGGGAGGTCCTAGCAAGCGATGAGCAGTTCTTC.

The chain links TRBV4-1 to TRBJ1-5; D possibly corresponds to TRBD1 (6 bases). The germline V and J ends were trimmed by 1 base and 4 bases, with 11 bases remaining between them. CDR3 length: 15 residues. CDR1 and CDR2 from the germline V gene are MGHRA and YSYEKL. In nucleotides, the CDR3 is TGCGCCAGCAGCCAAGGGGGGCCAGGGAATCAGCCCCAGCATTTT. This encodes CASSQGGPGNQPQHF.

The V gene is TRBV4-1, the J gene TRBJ1-6; no clear D. The CDR3 totals 16 residues. CDR1 and CDR2 from the germline V gene are MGHRA and YSYEKL. V was shortened by 1 base and J by 3 bases, with 10 bases between the two germline ends. CDR3 in DNA: TGCGCCAGCAGCCAAGTACCGCAGAACTATAATTCACCCCTCCACTTT. It codes for CASSQVPQNYNSPLHF.

The CDR3, as DNA: TGCAGCGTTGAACCACTGATGGGAAACACCATATATTTT. This codes for CSVEPLMGNTIYF. This sequence joins TRBV29-1 and TRBJ1-3; D gene uncertain. Per germline, CDR1 SQVTM and CDR2 ANQGSEA. The CDR3 sequence is 13 residues long. V was cut by 2 bases and J by 4 bases, with 9 bases left in between.

The rearrangement links TRBV6-6 to TRBJ1-2, with 8 bases matching TRBD1. The CDR3 is 15 residues long. Germline CDR1 is MNHNY and CDR2 is SVGAGI (reference sequence). J was trimmed by 3 bases and V by 6 bases; bases with no gene match: 9. The CDR3 loop reads CASSPRTGLDYGYTF. CDR3 nucleotides: TGTGCCAGCAGCCCCCGGACAGGGCTGGACTATGGCTACACCTTC.

The chain couples TRBV6-4 to TRBJ1-5, with D possibly TRBD1 on 5 matching bases. Germline values: CDR1 MRHNA, CDR2 SNTAGT. The length of the CDR3 is 19 residues. Trimming took off 6 bases at V and 2 bases at J, with 26 bases between the two ends. CDR3 sequence reads: CASRTEWGRPSYGNQPQHF. In nucleotides, the CDR3 is TGTGCCAGCAGGACGGAATGGGGCAGACCCTCCTATGGCAATCAGCCCCAGCATTTT.

V and J are TRBV6-1 and TRBJ2-7, with 7 bases that match TRBD2. CDR1 and CDR2 from the germline V gene are MNHNS and SASEGT. With V trimmed by 5 bases and J by 0 bases, 4 bases remained unmatched. This CDR3 has 14 residues. CDR3 amino acids: CASSRAGASYEQYF. The CDR3 bases are TGTGCCAGCAGTCGGGCGGGAGCCTCCTACGAGCAGTACTTC.

This clone appeared once. This rearrangement joins TRBV7-9 to TRBJ2-3, with 9 nucleotides matching TRBD2. The CDR3 spans 16 residues. V dropped 1 base and J dropped 6; count of bases not matched to a gene: 8. Germline CDR1 is SEHNR and CDR2 is FQNEAQ (reference sequence). The CDR3 nucleotides read TGTGCCAGCAGCTTAGGGCGGGGGGGTGCGGCGGATACGCAGTATTTT. Residues: CASSLGRGGAADTQYF.

V is TRBV7-6 and J is TRBJ2-7; 8 bases fit TRBD2. The length of the CDR3 is 17 residues. CDR1 SGHVS and CDR2 FNYEAQ come from the germline V gene. The V and J ends lost 1 base and 2 bases, in that order; junction bases with no gene match: 10. In DNA, the CDR3 is TGTGCCAGCAGCTTAGGCGACCCGGGGGGGGGCACCTACGAGCAGTACTTC. It specifies CASSLGDPGGGTYEQYF.

This clone has more than one count but fewer than ten. The chain couples TRBV9 to TRBJ1-2, with 9 bases that match TRBD1. The germline V gene encodes CDR1 SGDLS and CDR2 YYNGEE. With V trimmed by 4 bases and J by 7 bases, 11 bases remained unmatched. There are 15 residues in the CDR3. In DNA form, the CDR3 reads TGTGCCAGCAGCCCTCCACAGGACAGGGGCGGTGGCTACACCTTC. It codes for CASSPPQDRGGGYTF.

This sequence joins TRBV19 and TRBJ1-5; perhaps TRBD1 as D (5 bases). Trimming left V 5 bases short and J 5 bases short, with 16 bases between. The CDR3 length is 15 residues. Per germline, CDR1 LNHDA and CDR2 SQIVND (reference sequence). CDR3 in DNA: TGTGCCAGTAGTCTTCCGGCAGGGACTCATCAGCCCCAGCATTTT. As protein: CASSLPAGTHQPQHF.

The chain has TRBV9 and TRBJ1-3; no firm D call. V lost 0 bases to trimming and J lost 0 bases, with 13 bases between them. The CDR3 contains 17 residues. Germline assignment: CDR1 SGDLS and CDR2 YYNGEE. The CDR3 nucleotides are TGTGCCAGCAGCGTAGGGGTGGGGAGAGACTCTGGAAACACCATATATTTT. Protein: CASSVGVGRDSGNTIYF. Complete variable domain (other parts from reference TRBV9 and TRBJ1-3): DSGVTQTPKHLITATGQRVTLRCSPRSGDLSVYWYQQSLDQGLQFLIQYYNGEERAKGNILERFSAQQFPDLHSELNLSSLELGDSALYFCASSVGVGRDSGNTIYFGEGSWLTVV.

The rearrangement joins TRBV10-1 to TRBJ2-1; tentative D call: TRBD1 (6 bases). V lost 3 bases and J lost 6, with 15 bases in between. The germline V gene has CDR1 WNHNN and CDR2 SYGVQD (reference sequence). The CDR3 runs to 15 residues. This CDR3 reads CASSEARGGLNEQFF. CDR3 sequence (DNA): TGCGCCAGCAGTGAAGCCAGGGGCGGGCTCAATGAGCAGTTCTTC.

DNA of the CDR3: TGTGCCAGTAGTTCACGACAGGAATACGAGCAGTACTTC. Amino acid sequence: CASSSRQEYEQYF. This chain joins TRBV19 and TRBJ2-7; a weak D match, TRBD1 (6 bases). CDR1 is LNHDA, CDR2 SQIVND, per germline (reference sequence). The CDR3 length is 13 residues. V was cut by 5 bases and J by 4 bases, with 12 bases left in between.

The rearrangement uses TRBV2 and TRBJ2-7; TRBD2 aligns across 7 bases. This CDR3 is 12 amino acids long. Germline assignment: CDR1 SNHLY and CDR2 FYNNEI. V gave up 6 bases and J gave up 7 bases; unmatched junction bases: 6. CDR3 DNA sequence: TGTGCCAGCAGCCCTGGACTAGTAGAGCAGTACTTC. Residues: CASSPGLVEQYF.

The chain has TRBV7-8 and TRBJ2-2; D uncertain. V lost 0 bases to trimming and J lost 1 base, with 9 bases between them. The CDR3 runs 16 residues. The germline CDR1 and CDR2 sequences are SGHVS and FQNEAQ. In DNA form, the CDR3 reads TGTGCCAGCAGCTTAGCGTCAATTTTGAACACCGGGGAGCTGTTTTTT. Translating gives CASSLASILNTGELFF.

The chain has TRBV5-4 and TRBJ2-3; D is ambiguous. The V end was cut by 2 bases, the J end by 4 bases, with 2 bases between. This CDR3 is 11 amino acids long. Per germline, CDR1 SGHNT and CDR2 YYREEE (reference sequence). The CDR3 DNA follows: TGTGCCAGCAGCTTCGCAGATACGCAGTATTTT. Amino acids: CASSFADTQYF. Full variable domain (rest looked up from reference TRBV5-4 and TRBJ2-3): ETGVTQSPTHLIKTRGQQVTLRCSSQSGHNTVSWYQQALGQGPQFIFQYYREEENGRGNFPPRFSGLQFPNYSSELNVNALELDDSALYLCASSFADTQYFGPGTRLTVL.